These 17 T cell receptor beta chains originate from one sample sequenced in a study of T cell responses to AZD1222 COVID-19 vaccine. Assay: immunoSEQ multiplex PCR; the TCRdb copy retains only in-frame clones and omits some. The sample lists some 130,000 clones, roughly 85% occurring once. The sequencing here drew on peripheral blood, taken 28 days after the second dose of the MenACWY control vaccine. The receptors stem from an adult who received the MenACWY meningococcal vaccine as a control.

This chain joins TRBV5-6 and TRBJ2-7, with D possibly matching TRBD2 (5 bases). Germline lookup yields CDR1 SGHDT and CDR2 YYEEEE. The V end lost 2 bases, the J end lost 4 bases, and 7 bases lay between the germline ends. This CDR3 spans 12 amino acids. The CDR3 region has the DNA TGTGCCAGCAGCTTAAGAGGGTACGAGCAGTACGTC. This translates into CASSLRGYEQYV.

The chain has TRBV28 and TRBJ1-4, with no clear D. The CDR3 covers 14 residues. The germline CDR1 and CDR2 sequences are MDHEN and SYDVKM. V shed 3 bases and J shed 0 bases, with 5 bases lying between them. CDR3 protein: CASSLQPTNEKLFF. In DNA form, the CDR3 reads TGTGCCAGCAGTTTGCAGCCAACTAATGAAAAACTGTTTTTT.

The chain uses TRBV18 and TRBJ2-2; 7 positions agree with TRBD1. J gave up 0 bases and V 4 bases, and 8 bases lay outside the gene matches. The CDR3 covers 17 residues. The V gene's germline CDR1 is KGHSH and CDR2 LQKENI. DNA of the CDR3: TGTGCCAGCTCACGAACCCGGGACAGCCCGAACACCGGGGAGCTGTTTTTT. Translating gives CASSRTRDSPNTGELFF.

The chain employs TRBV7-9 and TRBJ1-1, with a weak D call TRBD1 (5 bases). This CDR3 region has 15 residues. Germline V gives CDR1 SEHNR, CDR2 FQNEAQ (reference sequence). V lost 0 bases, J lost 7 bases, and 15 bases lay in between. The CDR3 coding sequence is TGTGCCAGCAGCTTAGCGGTCAGGGAACATGGTGAAGCTTTCTTT. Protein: CASSLAVREHGEAFF.

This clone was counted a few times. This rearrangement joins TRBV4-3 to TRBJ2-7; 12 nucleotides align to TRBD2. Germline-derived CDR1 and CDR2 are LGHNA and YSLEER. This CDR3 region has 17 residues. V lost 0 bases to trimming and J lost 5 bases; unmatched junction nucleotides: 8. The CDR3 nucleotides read TGCGCCAGCAGCCAAGAGGGACTAGCGGGCCTGGGGAACGAGCAGTACTTC. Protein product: CASSQEGLAGLGNEQYF.

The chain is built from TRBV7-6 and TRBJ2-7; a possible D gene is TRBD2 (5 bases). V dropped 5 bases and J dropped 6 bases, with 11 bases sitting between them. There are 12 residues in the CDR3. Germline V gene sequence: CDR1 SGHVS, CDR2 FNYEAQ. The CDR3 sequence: CASSTREGEQYF. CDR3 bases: TGTGCCAGCAGCACAAGAGAGGGCGAGCAGTACTTC.

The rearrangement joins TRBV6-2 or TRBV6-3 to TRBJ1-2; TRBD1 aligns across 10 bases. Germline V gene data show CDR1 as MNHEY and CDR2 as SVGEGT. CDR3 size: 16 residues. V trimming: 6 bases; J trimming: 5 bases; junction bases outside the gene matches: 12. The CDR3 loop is CASSQEPGQGIYGYTF. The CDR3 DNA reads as TGTGCCAGCAGCCAGGAACCGGGACAGGGGATATATGGCTACACCTTC.

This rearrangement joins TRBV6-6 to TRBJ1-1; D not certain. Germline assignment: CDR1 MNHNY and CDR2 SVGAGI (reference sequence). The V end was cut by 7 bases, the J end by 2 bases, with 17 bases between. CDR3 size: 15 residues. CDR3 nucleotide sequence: TGTGCCAGCACTCTTCCTCGGGGAACTAACACTGAAGCTTTCTTT. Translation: CASTLPRGTNTEAFF.

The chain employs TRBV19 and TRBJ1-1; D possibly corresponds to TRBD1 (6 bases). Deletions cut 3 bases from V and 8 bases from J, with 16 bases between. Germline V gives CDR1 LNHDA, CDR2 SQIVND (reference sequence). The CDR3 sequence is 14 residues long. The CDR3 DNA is TGTGCCAGTAGTATCCGAACAGGGTCGGGGGAAGCTTTCTTT. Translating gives CASSIRTGSGEAFF.

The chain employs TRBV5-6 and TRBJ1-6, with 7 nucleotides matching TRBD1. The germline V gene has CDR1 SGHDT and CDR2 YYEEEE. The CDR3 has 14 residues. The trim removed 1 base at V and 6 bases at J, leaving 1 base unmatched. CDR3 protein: CASSLQGVNSPLHF. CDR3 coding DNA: TGTGCCAGCAGCTTGCAGGGGGTTAATTCACCCCTCCACTTT.

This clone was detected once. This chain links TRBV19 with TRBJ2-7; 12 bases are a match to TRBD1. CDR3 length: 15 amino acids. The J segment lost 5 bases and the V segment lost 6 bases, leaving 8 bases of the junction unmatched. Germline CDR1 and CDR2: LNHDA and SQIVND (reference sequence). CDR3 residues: CASSLSGTGGHEQYF. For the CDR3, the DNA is TGTGCCAGTAGCCTATCCGGGACAGGGGGCCACGAGCAGTACTTC.

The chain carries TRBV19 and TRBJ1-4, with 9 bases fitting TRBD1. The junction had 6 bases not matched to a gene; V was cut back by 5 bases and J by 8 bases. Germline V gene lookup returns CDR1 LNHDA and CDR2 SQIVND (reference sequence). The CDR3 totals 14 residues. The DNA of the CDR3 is TGTGCCAGTAGTTCTACAGGGGGCCGCGAAAAACTGTTTTTT. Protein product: CASSSTGGREKLFF.

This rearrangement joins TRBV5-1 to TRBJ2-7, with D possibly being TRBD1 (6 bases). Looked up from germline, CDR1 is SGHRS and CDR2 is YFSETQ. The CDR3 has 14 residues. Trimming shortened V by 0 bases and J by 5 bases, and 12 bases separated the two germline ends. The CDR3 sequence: CASSLAGDLHEQYV. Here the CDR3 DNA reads TGCGCCAGCAGCTTGGCAGGGGACCTACACGAGCAGTACGTC.

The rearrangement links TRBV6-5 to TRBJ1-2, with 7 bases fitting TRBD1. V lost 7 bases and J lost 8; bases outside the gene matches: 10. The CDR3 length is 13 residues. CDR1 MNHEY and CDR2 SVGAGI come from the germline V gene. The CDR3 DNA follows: TGTGCCAGCACCGACGACAGGGATAGAGGCTACACCTTC. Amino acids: CASTDDRDRGYTF.

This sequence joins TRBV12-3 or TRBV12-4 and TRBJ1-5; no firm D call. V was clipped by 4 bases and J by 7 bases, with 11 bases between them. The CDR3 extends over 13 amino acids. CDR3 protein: CASSSQLRQPQHF. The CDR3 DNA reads TGTGCCAGCAGTTCACAGCTAAGGCAGCCCCAGCATTTT.

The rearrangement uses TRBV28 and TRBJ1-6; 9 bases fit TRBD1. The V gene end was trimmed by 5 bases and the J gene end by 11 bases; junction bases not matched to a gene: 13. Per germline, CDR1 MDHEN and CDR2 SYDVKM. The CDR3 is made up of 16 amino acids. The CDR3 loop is CASSPRTGQGHPPLHF. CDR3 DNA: TGTGCCAGCAGTCCAAGAACGGGACAGGGACACCCACCCCTCCACTTT.

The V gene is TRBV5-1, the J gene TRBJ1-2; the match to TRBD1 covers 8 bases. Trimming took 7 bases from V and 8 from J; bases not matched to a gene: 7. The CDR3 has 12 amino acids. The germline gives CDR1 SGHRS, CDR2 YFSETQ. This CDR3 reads CASGDTGGGYTF. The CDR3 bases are TGCGCCAGCGGAGACACAGGGGGAGGCTACACCTTC. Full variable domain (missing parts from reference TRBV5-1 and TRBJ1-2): KAGVTQTPRYLIKTRGQQVTLSCSPISGHRSVSWYQQTPGQGLQFLFEYFSETQRNKGNFPGRFSGRQFSNSRSEMNVSTLELGDSALYLCASGDTGGGYTFGSGTRLTVV.